This TCR beta chain emerged from a study of shared clonotypes between healthy human individuals (dated by TCRdb to the early 2020s). General notes on the study: A few men and two women, aged 18 to 49 years, made up the cohort. The study deeply sequenced blood TCR repertoires of five healthy adults to estimate repertoire size and the extent of clonotype sharing between individuals. Libraries were prepared and TCR repertoires were sequenced by different laboratories using diverse techniques, in order to increase sequencing depth and limit assay-specific biases. Per donor, leukapheresis produced somewhere between about 0.9 and 9 billion PBMCs. For each donor, CD4 naive and CD4 memory were each run on three plates, CD8 naive on two plates, and CD8 memory on one plate.

A single count supports this clone. The specificity of this receptor is unknown. It has no much larger one-base neighbor in the sample; base qualities were not kept. Study-level results and caveats: Larger estimated clonotype richness was generally found for naive subsets than for memory subsets. Pairwise subsampling led to the expectation that sequencing depth would affect the degree of clonotype sharing among donors. Because the study included only a small number of donors, the genetic and exposure-history diversity represented was limited. Sampling was restricted to blood, and TCR repertoires in tissue are likely to differ from TCR repertoires in blood. Incomplete sequencing was indicated by rarefaction of sorted-subset datasets, despite the large sequencing depth. When a few donors were compared, the shared fraction of clonotypes was around 5.1% for naive CD4, over 3% for naive CD8, more than 2% for memory CD4, and 0.35% to 0.4% for memory CD8. Clonotypes shared by all four sorted-subset donors showed higher generation probabilities than non-shared clonotypes.

The donors were healthy, HIV-negative adults who had no recently reported acute infections or vaccinations. Only Caucasian adults living in Nashville, Tennessee, USA were represented among the donors. CD4+ T cells were enriched by magnetic negative selection; naive cells were then positively selected on CD45RA, and the negative fraction formed the memory subset. After blood collection by leukapheresis, PBMCs were isolated using Ficoll-Histopaque density gradient centrifugation and then cryopreserved in the vapor phase of liquid nitrogen. Analytical flow cytometry was used to check the purity and quantity of each magnetically sorted T cell population. Genomic DNA was isolated from each sorted fraction and quantified by UV absorbance on a Nanodrop 2000c. Using the deep immunoSEQ assay, multiplex PCR amplified TCR CDR3 regions from genomic DNA. Extracted genomic DNA from each cell subset was distributed evenly across all wells of several immunoSEQ 96-well plates, and each plate was treated as a replicate. For sorted subsets, 150 to 200 ng genomic DNA, equal to about 30,000 T cell genomes, was loaded into each replicate PCR. Purified libraries were quantified with a Qubit 3.0 fluorometer, sized on a Bioanalyzer 2100, and re-quantified with the KAPA Library Quantification kit. A separate single-read 150-cycle Illumina NextSeq 550 flow cell was used to sequence each immunoSEQ 96-well plate. The original methods were these. Because only junctional sequences without quality scores were contained in the immunoSEQ output, filtering matching that applied to full-length reads could not be performed. Sequences were annotated with PyIR, a Python wrapper for IgBLAST v1.9, and V/J genes and CDR3 were assigned using IMGT germline references. Reads with weak V/J assignments (E-value above 1e-6), missing CDR3, stop codons, out-of-frame junctions, or ambiguous translated residues were removed. V3J clonotypes were defined by identical inferred V gene, J gene, and CDR3 amino acid sequence. To compute the percentage overlap between repertoires, the number of shared unique clonotypes was divided by the size of the smaller repertoire. Repertoire richness was assessed with RTK rarefaction, the Chao1 estimator, and Recon v2.1 estimates of unobserved clonotypes. OLGA was used to compute generation probabilities for all TCRbeta clonotypes that the gDNA method yielded from several donors. Drawn from immuneACCESS, this table holds only the in-frame rearrangements with V and J called that TCRdb kept. Clones are partly lost; checked studies trace under half to an unresolved V gene and leave the rest unexplained. That table supplies the V and J calls and clone size; D and trimming were determined from the DNA. The sample data list 950,000 to 1,100,000 clones, and around 76% of these were observed just once. Together, the top ten hold about 1.4% of the sample.

Based on the germline V gene, the CDR1 and CDR2 sequences are MDHEN and SYDVKM. From the cysteine through the phenylalanine, the CDR3 covers 14 amino acids. The DNA shown is the 42-base CDR3, in frame from base 1. The chain links TRBV28 with TRBJ2-5; a tentative D call is TRBD1 (5 bases match). Gene TRBJ2-7 matches the end of the DNA better, so the J call may be wrong. The source material was memory CD4+ T cells sorted from blood. The cell subset or site label of this sample denotes: CD45RA-negative fraction. The clonotype comes from a man younger than 35 in good health. In nucleotide form, the sequence is TGTGCCAGCAGTTCCTTGTCCCAGGGCTACGAGCAGTACTTC. It specifies CASSSLSQGYEQYF.